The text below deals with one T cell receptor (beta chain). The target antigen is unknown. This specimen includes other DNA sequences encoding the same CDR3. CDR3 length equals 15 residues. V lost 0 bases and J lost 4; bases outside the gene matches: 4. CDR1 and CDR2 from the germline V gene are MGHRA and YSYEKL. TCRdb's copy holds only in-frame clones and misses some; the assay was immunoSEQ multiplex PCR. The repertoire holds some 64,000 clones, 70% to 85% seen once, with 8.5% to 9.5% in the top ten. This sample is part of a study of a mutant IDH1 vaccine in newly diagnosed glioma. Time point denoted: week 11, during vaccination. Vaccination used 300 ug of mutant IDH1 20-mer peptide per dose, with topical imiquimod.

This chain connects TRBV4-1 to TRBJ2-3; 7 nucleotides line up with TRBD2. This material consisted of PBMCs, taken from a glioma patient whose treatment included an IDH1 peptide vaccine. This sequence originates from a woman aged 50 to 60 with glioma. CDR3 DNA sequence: TGCGCCAGCAGCCAAGATGGCGGGGGACCAGATACGCAGTATTTT. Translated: CASSQDGGGPDTQYF.